This T cell receptor beta chain comes out of a study of T cells in Graves' hyperthyroidism and ophthalmopathy. From RNA transcripts, TCR beta CDR3 regions were amplified. Using the HTBI primer set, a first-round RT-PCR was run on the TCR CDR3. TCRdb independently ran MiXCR on the multiplex PCR reads; one entry per CDR3 protein. The table lists about 640,000 distinct CDR3 sequences, roughly 20% of them singletons, with more than 30% in the top ten. Many counts were recorded for this clonotype. The CDR3 spans 14 residues. V lost 3 bases to trimming and J lost 3 bases, with 11 bases between them. The chain is built from TRBV12-3 or TRBV12-4 and TRBJ2-5, with a weak D call TRBD2 (6 bases). Sequencing was done on a sample of blood. The TCR sequence derives from a man between 25 and 39 years old with Graves' ophthalmopathy. CDR3 amino acids: CASSFSLAEETQYF. The CDR3 nucleotides read TGTGCCAGCAGTTTTTCACTAGCTGAAGAGACCCAGTACTTC.